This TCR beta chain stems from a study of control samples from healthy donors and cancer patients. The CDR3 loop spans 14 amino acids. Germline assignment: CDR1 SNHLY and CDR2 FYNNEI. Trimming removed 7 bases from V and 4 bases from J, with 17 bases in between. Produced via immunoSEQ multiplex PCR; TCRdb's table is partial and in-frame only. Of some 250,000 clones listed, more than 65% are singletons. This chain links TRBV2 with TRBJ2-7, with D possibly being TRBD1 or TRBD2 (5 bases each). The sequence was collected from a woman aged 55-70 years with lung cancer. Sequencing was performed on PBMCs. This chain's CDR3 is CASNPRDGPYEQYF. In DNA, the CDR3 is TGTGCCAGCAACCCCCGGGACGGACCTTACGAGCAGTACTTC.